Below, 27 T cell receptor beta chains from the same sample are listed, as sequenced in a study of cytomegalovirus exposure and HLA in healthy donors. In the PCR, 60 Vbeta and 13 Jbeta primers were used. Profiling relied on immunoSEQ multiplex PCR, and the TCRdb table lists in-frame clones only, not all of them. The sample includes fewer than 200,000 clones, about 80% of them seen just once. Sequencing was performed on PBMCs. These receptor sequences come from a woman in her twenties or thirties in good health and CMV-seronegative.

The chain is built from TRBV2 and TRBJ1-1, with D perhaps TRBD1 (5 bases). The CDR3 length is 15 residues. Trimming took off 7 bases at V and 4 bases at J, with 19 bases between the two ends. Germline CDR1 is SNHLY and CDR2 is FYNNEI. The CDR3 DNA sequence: TGTGCCAGCACGAAAGAGGGAGGGGAGGGCACTGAAGCTTTCTTT. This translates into CASTKEGGEGTEAFF.

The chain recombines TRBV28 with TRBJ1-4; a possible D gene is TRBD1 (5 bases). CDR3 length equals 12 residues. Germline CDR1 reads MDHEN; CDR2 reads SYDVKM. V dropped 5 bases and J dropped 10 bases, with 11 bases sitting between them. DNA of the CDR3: TGTGCCAGCAGTCCAGGGTCGGGAAAACTGTTTTTT. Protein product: CASSPGSGKLFF. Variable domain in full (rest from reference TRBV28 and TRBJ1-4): DVKVTQSSRYLVKRTGEKVFLECVQDMDHENMFWYRQDPGLGLRLIYFSYDVKMKEKGDIPEGYSVSREKKERFSLILESASTNQTSMYLCASSPGSGKLFFGSGTQLSVL.

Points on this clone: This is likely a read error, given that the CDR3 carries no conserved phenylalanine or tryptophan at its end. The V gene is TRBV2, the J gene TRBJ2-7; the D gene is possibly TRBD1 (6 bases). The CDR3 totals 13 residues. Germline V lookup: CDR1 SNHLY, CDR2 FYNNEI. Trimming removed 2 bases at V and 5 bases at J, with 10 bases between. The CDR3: CASSEQGLDEQYC. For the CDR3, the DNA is TGTGCCAGCAGTGAACAGGGGTTGGACGAGCAGTACTGC.

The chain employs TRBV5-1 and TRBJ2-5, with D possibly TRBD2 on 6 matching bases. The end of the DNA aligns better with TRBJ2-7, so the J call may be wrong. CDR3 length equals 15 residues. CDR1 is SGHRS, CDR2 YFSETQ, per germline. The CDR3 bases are TGCGCCAGCAGCTTGGTGGGGGGTTCTTCCTACGAGCAGTACTTC. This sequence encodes CASSLVGGSSYEQYF.

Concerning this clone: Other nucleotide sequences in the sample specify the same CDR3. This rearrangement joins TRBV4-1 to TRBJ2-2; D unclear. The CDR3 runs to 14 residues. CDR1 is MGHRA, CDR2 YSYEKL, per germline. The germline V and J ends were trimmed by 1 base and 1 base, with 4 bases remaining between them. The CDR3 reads CASSQVRNTGELFF. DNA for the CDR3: TGCGCCAGCAGCCAAGTTCGGAACACCGGGGAGCTGTTTTTT.

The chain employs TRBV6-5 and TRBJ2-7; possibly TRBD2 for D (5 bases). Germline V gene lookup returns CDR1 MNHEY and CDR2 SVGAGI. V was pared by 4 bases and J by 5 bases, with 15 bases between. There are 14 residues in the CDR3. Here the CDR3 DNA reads TGTGCCAGCAGTTCATACGGGGAGATAAACGAGCAGTACTTC. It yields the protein CASSSYGEINEQYF.

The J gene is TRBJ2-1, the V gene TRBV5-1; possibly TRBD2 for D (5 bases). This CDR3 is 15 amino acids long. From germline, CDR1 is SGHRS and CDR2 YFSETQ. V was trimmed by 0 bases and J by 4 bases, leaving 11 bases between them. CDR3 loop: CASSLERTEYNEQFF. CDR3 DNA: TGCGCCAGCAGCTTGGAGCGGACGGAATACAATGAGCAGTTCTTC.

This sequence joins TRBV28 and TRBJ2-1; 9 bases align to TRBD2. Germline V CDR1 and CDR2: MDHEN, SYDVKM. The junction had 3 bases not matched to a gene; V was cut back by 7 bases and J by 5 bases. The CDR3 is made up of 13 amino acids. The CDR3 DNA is TGTGCCAGCACTAGCGGGACAGACAATGAGCAGTTCTTC. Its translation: CASTSGTDNEQFF.

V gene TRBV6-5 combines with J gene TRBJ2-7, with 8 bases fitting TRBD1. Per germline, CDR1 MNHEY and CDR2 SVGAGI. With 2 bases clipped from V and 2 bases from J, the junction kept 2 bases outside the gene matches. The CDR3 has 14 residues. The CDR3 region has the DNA TGTGCCAGCAGTTACAGGACAGGGACCTACGAGCAGTACTTC. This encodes CASSYRTGTYEQYF.

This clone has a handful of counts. CDR3 DNA sequence: TGTGCCAGCAGCTTAAGGGGCGAGCAGTACTTC. It is translated as CASSLRGEQYF. The rearrangement joins TRBV5-6 to TRBJ2-7, with D possibly being TRBD1 (5 bases). CDR1 is SGHDT and CDR2 is YYEEEE in the germline V gene. The CDR3 covers 11 residues. V was clipped by 2 bases and J by 6 bases, with 6 bases between them.

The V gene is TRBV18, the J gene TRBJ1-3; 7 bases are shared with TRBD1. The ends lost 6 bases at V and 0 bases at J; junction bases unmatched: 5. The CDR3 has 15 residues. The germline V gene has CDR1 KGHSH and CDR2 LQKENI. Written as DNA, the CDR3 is TGTGCCAGCTCGCCCACAGGGGACTCTGGAAACACCATATATTTT. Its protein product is CASSPTGDSGNTIYF.

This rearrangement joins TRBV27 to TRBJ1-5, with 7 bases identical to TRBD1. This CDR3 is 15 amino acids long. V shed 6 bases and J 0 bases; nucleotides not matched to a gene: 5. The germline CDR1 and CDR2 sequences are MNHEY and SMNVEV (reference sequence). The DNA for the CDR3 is TGTGCCAGCAGACCGGGACAGATTAGCAATCAGCCCCAGCATTTT. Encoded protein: CASRPGQISNQPQHF.

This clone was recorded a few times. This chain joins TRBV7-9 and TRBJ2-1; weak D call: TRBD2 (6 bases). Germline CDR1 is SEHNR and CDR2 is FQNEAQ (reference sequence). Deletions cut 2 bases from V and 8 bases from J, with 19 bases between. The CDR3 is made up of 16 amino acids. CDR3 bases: TGTGCCAGCAGCTTACTCCCGGGAGACCTCGAAGATGAGCAGTTCTTC. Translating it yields CASSLLPGDLEDEQFF.

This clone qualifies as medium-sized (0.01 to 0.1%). The CDR3 region has the DNA TGTGCCAGCAGCCTCACGGGGGAGCAGTACTTC. This translates into CASSLTGEQYF. This chain uses TRBV28 with TRBJ2-7, with D perhaps TRBD2 (5 bases). The germline V and J ends were trimmed by 6 bases and 7 bases, with 10 bases remaining between them. The CDR3 has 11 residues. CDR1 and CDR2 from the germline V gene are MDHEN and SYDVKM.

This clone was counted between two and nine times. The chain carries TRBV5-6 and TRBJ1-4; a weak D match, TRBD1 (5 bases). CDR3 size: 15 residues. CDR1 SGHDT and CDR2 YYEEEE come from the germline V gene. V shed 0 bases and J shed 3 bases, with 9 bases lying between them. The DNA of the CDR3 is TGTGCCAGCAGCTTGGTGGGGCAACCTAATGAAAAACTGTTTTTT. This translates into CASSLVGQPNEKLFF.

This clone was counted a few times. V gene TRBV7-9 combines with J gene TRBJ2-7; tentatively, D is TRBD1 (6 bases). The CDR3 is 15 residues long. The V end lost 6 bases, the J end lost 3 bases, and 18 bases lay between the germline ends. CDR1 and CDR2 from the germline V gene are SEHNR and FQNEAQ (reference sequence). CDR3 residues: CASSPLVPGDYEQYF. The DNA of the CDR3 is TGTGCCAGCAGTCCTCTAGTCCCAGGGGACTACGAGCAGTACTTC.

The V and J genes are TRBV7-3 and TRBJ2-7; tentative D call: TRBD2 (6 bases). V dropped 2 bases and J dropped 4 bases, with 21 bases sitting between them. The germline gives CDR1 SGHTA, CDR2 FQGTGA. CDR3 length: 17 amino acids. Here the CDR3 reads CASSLARGGEARYEQYF. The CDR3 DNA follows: TGTGCCAGCAGCTTAGCTAGGGGCGGGGAAGCACGGTACGAGCAGTACTTC.

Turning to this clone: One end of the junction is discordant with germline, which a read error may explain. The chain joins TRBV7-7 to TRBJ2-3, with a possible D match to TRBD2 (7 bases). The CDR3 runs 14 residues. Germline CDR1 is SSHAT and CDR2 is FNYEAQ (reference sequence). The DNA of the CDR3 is TGTGCTAGCAGCCGGGGGGCAGGTACAGATACGCAGTATTTT. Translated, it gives CASSRGAGTDTQYF.

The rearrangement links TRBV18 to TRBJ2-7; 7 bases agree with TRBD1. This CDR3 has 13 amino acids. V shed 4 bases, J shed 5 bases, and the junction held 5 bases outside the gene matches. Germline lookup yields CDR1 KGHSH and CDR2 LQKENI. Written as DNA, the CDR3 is TGTGCCAGCTCACAGAGACAGGGTGACGAGCAGTACTTC. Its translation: CASSQRQGDEQYF.

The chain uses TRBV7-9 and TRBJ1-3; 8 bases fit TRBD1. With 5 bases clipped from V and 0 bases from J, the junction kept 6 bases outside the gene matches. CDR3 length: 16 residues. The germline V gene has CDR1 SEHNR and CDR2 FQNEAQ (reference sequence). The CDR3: CASSLGQGLSGNTIYF. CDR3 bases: TGTGCCAGCAGCCTCGGACAGGGTCTCTCTGGAAACACCATATATTTT.

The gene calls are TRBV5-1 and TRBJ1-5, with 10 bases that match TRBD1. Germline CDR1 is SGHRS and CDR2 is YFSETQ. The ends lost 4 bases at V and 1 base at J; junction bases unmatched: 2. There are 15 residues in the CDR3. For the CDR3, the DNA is TGCGCCAGCAGCCCGGGACAGGGGAGCAATCAGCCCCAGCATTTT. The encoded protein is CASSPGQGSNQPQHF. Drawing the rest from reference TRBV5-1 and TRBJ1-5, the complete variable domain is KAGVTQTPRYLIKTRGQQVTLSCSPISGHRSVSWYQQTPGQGLQFLFEYFSETQRNKGNFPGRFSGRQFSNSRSEMNVSTLELGDSALYLCASSPGQGSNQPQHFGDGTRLSIL.

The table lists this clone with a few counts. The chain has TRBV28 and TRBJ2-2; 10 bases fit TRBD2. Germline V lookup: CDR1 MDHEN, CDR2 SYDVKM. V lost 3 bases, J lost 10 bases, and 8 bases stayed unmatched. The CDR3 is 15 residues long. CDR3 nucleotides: TGTGCCAGCAGTTTTGGGCTAGCGGGAGTAGAGGAGCTGTTTTTT. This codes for CASSFGLAGVEELFF. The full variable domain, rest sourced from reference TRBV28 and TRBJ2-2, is DVKVTQSSRYLVKRTGEKVFLECVQDMDHENMFWYRQDPGLGLRLIYFSYDVKMKEKGDIPEGYSVSREKKERFSLILESASTNQTSMYLCASSFGLAGVEELFFGEGSRLTVL.

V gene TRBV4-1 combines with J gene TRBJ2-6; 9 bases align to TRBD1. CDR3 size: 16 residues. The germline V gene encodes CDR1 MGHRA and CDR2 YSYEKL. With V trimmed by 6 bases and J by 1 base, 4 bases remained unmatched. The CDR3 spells CASSETGGSGANVLTF. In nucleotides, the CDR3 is TGCGCCAGCAGTGAGACAGGGGGGTCTGGGGCCAACGTCCTGACTTTC.

The CDR3: CASSIYGLAGGSNRADTQYF. In nucleotides, the CDR3 is TGTGCCAGTAGTATATATGGGCTAGCGGGAGGGTCGAACCGCGCAGATACGCAGTATTTT. J is TRBJ2-3 and V is TRBV19; TRBD2 aligns across 12 bases. This CDR3 region has 20 residues. Germline V lookup: CDR1 LNHDA, CDR2 SQIVND (reference sequence). With 2 bases clipped from V and 4 bases from J, the junction kept 16 bases outside the gene matches.

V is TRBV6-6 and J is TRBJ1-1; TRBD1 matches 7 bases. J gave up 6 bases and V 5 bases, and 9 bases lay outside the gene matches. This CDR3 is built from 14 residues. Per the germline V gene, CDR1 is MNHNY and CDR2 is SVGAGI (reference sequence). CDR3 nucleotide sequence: TGTGCCAGCAGTATACAGGGGCTTAGGGCTGAAGCTTTCTTT. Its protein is CASSIQGLRAEAFF.

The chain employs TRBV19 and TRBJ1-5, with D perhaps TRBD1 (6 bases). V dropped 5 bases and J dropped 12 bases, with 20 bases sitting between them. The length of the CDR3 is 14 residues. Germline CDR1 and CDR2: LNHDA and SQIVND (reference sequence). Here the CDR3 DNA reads TGTGCCAGTAGTGCACAGGGCCCGGGGGGGTTCCAGCATTTT. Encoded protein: CASSAQGPGGFQHF.

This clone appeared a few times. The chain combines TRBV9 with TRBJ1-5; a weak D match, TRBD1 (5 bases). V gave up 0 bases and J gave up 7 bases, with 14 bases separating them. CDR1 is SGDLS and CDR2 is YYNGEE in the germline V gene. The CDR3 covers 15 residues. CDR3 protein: CASSVGRGEGQPQHF. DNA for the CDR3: TGTGCCAGCAGCGTAGGGCGGGGGGAAGGACAGCCCCAGCATTTT.